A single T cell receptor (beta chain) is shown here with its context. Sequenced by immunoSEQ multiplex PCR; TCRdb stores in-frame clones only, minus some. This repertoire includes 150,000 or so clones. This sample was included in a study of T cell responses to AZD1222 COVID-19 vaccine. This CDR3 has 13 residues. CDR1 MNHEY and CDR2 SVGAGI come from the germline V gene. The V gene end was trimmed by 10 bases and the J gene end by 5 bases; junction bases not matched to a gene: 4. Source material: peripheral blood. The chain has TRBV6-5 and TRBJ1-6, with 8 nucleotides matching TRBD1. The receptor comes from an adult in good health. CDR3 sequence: CATRQGNNSPLHF. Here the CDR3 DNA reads TGTGCCACCCGACAGGGGAATAATTCACCCCTCCACTTT.